Listed below are T cell receptor beta chains from one sample, sequenced in a study of blood T cell repertoires in COVID-19. The repertoire was sequenced with immunoSEQ multiplex PCR; TCRdb's copy has only in-frame clones and lacks some. The data contain some 140,000 clones, around 73% of them seen just once; the ten biggest clones take up around 9.9%. The sequenced sample was peripheral blood. These TCRs come from a man aged 55 to 70 who had recovered from COVID-19. The CDR3 runs from the conserved cysteine through the conserved F or W. D genes are given only for firm matches. Only some rows state a clone size, as once, few, many or a class for expanded clones.

>TRBV3-1/TRBV3-2|.|TRBJ2-3|TRBD2
CASSQGSGVTDTQYF
TGTGCCAGCAGCCAAGGTAGCGGGGTAACAGATACGCAGTATTTT
>TRBV18|.|TRBJ2-5|TRBD2
CASSTGLVEGQETQYF
TGTGCCAGCTCAACAGGACTAGTAGAAGGCCAAGAGACCCAGTACTTC
>TRBV2|.|TRBJ2-1|TRBD2
CARRTSGSYNEQFF
TGTGCCAGAAGGACTAGCGGGAGCTACAATGAGCAGTTCTTC
>TRBV11-2|.|TRBJ1-2|TRBD1
CASSLGDRGRAYGYTF
TGTGCCAGCAGCTTAGGGGACAGGGGGCGCGCATATGGCTACACCTTC
>TRBV9|.|TRBJ2-2|TRBD2
CASSGTSGGTGELFF
TGTGCCAGCAGCGGAACTAGCGGGGGCACCGGGGAGCTGTTTTTT
>TRBV6-5|.|TRBJ2-6|.
CASRYTGPGANVLTF
TGTGCCAGCAGATATACAGGGCCCGGGGCCAACGTCCTGACTTTC
>TRBV2|.|TRBJ1-3|.
CASSEGYSGNTIYF
TGTGCCAGCAGTGAGGGCTACTCTGGAAACACCATATATTTT
>TRBV5-6|.|TRBJ1-3|.
CASSVRGPGNTIYF
TGTGCCAGCAGCGTCAGGGGACCTGGAAACACCATATATTTT
>TRBV5-6|.|TRBJ1-2|TRBD1
CASSPGGQGPYGYTF
TGTGCCAGCAGCCCGGGGGGACAGGGCCCCTATGGCTACACCTTC
>TRBV5-1|.|TRBJ1-6|.
CASSLQGWNSPLHF
TGCGCCAGCAGCTTGCAGGGGTGGAATTCACCCCTCCACTTT
>TRBV27|.|TRBJ2-3|.
CASSSVARGGTDTQYF
TGTGCCAGCAGCTCTGTGGCCAGGGGAGGCACAGATACGCAGTATTTT
>TRBV5-4|.|TRBJ2-1|.
CASSLAGSGIYNEQFF
TGTGCCAGCAGCTTGGCAGGGTCAGGGATCTACAATGAGCAGTTCTTC
>TRBV9|.|TRBJ1-4|.
CASSVSQGTNEKLFF
TGTGCCAGCAGCGTATCCCAGGGGACTAATGAAAAACTGTTTTTT
>TRBV7-2|.|TRBJ1-3|.
CASSRGWNSGNTIYF
TGTGCCAGCAGTCGCGGGTGGAACTCTGGAAACACCATATATTTT
>TRBV5-6|few|TRBJ1-6|TRBD1
CASSLDGTGGSPLHF
TGTGCCAGCAGCTTGGACGGGACAGGGGGTTCACCCCTCCACTTT
>TRBV5-1|.|TRBJ1-6|.
CASSIESSYNSPLHF
TGCGCCAGCAGTATCGAGAGCTCCTATAATTCACCCCTCCACTTT
>TRBV7-3|.|TRBJ1-1|.
CASSRDREAFF
TGTGCCAGCAGCCGCGACAGGGAAGCTTTCTTT